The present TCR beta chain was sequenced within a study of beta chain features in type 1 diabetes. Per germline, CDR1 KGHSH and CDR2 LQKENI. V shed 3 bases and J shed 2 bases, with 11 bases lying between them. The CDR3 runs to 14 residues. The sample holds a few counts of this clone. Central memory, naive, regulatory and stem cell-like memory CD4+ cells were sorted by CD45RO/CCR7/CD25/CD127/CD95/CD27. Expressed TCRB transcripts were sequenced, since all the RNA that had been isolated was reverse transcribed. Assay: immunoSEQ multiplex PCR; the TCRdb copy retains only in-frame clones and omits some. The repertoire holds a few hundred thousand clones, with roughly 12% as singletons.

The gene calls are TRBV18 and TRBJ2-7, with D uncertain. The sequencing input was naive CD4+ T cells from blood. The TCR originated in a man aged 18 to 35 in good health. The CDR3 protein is CASSPLGEPYEQYF. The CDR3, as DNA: TGTGCCAGCTCACCTTTGGGCGAGCCCTACGAGCAGTACTTC.